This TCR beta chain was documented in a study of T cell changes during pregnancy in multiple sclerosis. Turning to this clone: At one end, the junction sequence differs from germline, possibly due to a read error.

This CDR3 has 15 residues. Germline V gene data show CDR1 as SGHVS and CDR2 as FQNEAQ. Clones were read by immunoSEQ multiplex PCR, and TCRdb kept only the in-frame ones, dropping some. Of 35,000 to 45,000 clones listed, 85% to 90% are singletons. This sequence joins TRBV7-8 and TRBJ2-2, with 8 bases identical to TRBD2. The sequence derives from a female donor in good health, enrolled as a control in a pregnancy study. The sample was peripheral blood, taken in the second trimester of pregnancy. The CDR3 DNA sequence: TGTGCCAGCAGCTTAGCTAGCGGGGTCACCCGGGAGCTGTTTTTT. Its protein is CASSLASGVTRELFF.